This is a list of T cell receptor beta chains from one sample in a study of T-cell reconstitution after alpha-beta-depleted transplantation in children. TCRdb re-called the PCR reads with MiXCR, one entry per CDR3 protein. The sample lists about 250,000 distinct CDR3 sequences, roughly 25% seen once, with 4.8% in the top ten. The material was PBMCs, mostly from graft donor cells, obtained 360 days after TCRalphabeta/CD19-depleted stem cell transplant. The receptors shown here come from a female patient between 2 and 15 years old who had a stem cell transplant for congenital amegakaryocytic thrombocytopenia, so the T cells may come from the graft donor. The CDR3 runs from the conserved cysteine through the conserved F or W. The order of the fields is D gene, J gene, V gene, clone size, CDR3 DNA, CDR3 protein. A D gene is named only where the DNA matches it firmly. Size values are once, few and many counts, or a class for expanded clones, and some rows have none.

. TRBJ2-3 TRBV10-3 . TGTGCCATCAGTGAGAGGGACTCCACAGATACGCAGTATTTT CAISERDSTDTQYF
. TRBJ1-6 TRBV28 . TGTGCCAGCAGTTTTAGCTCAGGGCGATCACCCCTCCACTTT CASSFSSGRSPLHF
TRBD1 TRBJ1-2 TRBV4-3 . TGCGCCAGCAGCCAACTGACAGGGGACTATGGCTACACCTTC CASSQLTGDYGYTF
. TRBJ1-4 TRBV28 . TGTGCCAGTACAGGGAACGAAAAACTGTTTTTT CASTGNEKLFF
TRBD2 TRBJ2-3 TRBV5-1 . TGCGCCAGCAGCTCAAGCGGGAGGGCCGGCACAGATACGCAGTATTTT CASSSSGRAGTDTQYF
. TRBJ2-5 TRBV20-1 . TGCAGTGCTCCCGCCCAGGGGGAGACCCAGTACTTC CSAPAQGETQYF
. TRBJ2-4 TRBV4-3 many TGCGCCAGCAGCCTTGACTCAGAAAACATTCAGTACTTC CASSLDSENIQYF
. TRBJ2-6 TRBV28 . TGTGCCAGCAGTGATCAGGGGTTTTCTGGGGCCAACGTCCTGACTTTC CASSDQGFSGANVLTF
. TRBJ2-7 TRBV2 . TGTGCCAGCAGTCAGTGGTTCGTAACGTACGAGCAGTACTTC CASSQWFVTYEQYF
TRBD2 TRBJ2-5 TRBV29-1 . TGCAGCGCCTGGACTAGCGGACAAGAGACCCAGTACTTC CSAWTSGQETQYF
. TRBJ2-1 TRBV4-1 few TGCGCCAGCAGCCAAAACTACTGGGAGCAGTTCTTC CASSQNYWEQFF
. TRBJ2-3 TRBV29-1 . TGCAGCGTCGGGGTGAGCAGTGGCACAGATACGCAGTATTTT CSVGVSSGTDTQYF
TRBD2 TRBJ2-2 TRBV28 few TGTGCCAGCAGTTTGGTTAGCGGGAGGGCCTGGGAGCTGTTTTTT CASSLVSGRAWELFF
. TRBJ2-1 TRBV7-3 few TGTGCCAGCAGTCGAAGACAGAGTTCCTACAATGAGCAGTTCTTC CASSRRQSSYNEQFF
. TRBJ1-1 TRBV29-1 few TGCAGCGTTGAGCGTAGGGCGGGAGTGAGCACTGAAGCTTTCTTT CSVERRAGVSTEAFF
. TRBJ2-5 TRBV29-1 medium-sized TGCAGCGTTGATCACAGCGAGACCCAGTACTTC CSVDHSETQYF
. TRBJ2-1 TRBV4-3 few TGCGCCAGCAGCTCATGGACGTCTAATGAGCAGTTCTTC CASSSWTSNEQFF
. TRBJ2-7 TRBV28 . TGTGCCAGCAGGGAAGGACTTGCCTACGAGCAGTACTTC CASREGLAYEQYF
. TRBJ2-1 TRBV5-1 . TGCGGCAGCAGCCCCCGGGGACTCATATCCTACAATGAGCAGTTCTTC CGSSPRGLISYNEQFF
. TRBJ2-1 TRBV7-6 . TGTGCCAGCAGCAGACTCCCGGGATACAATGAGCAGTTCTTC CASSRLPGYNEQFF
TRBD1 TRBJ1-4 TRBV29-1 few TGCAGCGTCCAGGGACAGGCGGGGTCTAATGAAAAACTGTTTTTT CSVQGQAGSNEKLFF
. TRBJ2-2 TRBV23-1 few TGCGCCAGCAGTCATCGCGGATTATTATTCAGCAGGGAGCTGTTTTTT CASSHRGLLFSRELFF
. TRBJ2-1 TRBV7-9 . TGTGCCAGCAGCTCAACTCTAACGGGTAGCTCCTACAATGAGCAGTTCTTC CASSSTLTGSSYNEQFF
. TRBJ2-1 TRBV6-4 . TGTGCCAGCAGTGAAAAGGGGCCCTTCAACAATGAGCAGTTCTTC CASSEKGPFNNEQFF
. TRBJ1-4 TRBV6-5 few TGTGCCAGCAGTTACCTATCGATTAAGGCGGCGCGTGGGGAACTGTTTTTT CASSYLSIKAARGELFF
. TRBJ1-5 TRBV15 . TGTGCCACCAGCGGGGGACGTGGGGGGTCTATGGGCAATCAGCCCCAGCATTTT CATSGGRGGSMGNQPQHF
TRBD1 TRBJ1-4 TRBV12-3/TRBV12-4 many TGTGCCAGCAGTCAACAGGGGACTAATGAAAAACTGTTTTTT CASSQQGTNEKLFF
. TRBJ2-1 TRBV10-3 many TGTGCCATCAGCGAGACCCGAGAGCAGTTCTTC CAISETREQFF
. TRBJ2-3 TRBV20-1 few TGCAGTGCTTCCGTCACAGATACGCAGTATTTT CSASVTDTQYF
TRBD1 TRBJ1-2 TRBV12-3/TRBV12-4 . TGTGCCGGGAGGAACAGGGGAGCTAACTATGGCTACACCTTC CAGRNRGANYGYTF
TRBD2 TRBJ2-5 TRBV12-3/TRBV12-4 many TGTGCCAGCAGTTTTTGGGCTAGCGGGGGGTTGGAGACCCAGTACTTC CASSFWASGGLETQYF
. TRBJ2-7 TRBV6-1 . TGTGCCAGCACACCCTTCTGGGCTTTGGCGGGGTACGAGCAGTACTTC CASTPFWALAGYEQYF
TRBD1 TRBJ1-2 TRBV5-1 . TGCGCCAGCAGCCCTGGGACAGGGGAAGGCTACACCTTC CASSPGTGEGYTF
. TRBJ2-2 TRBV12-3/TRBV12-4 few TGTGCCAGCAGTTTGGGGTTTGGCACCGGGGAGCTGTTTTTT CASSLGFGTGELFF
TRBD1 TRBJ2-7 TRBV10-3 . TGTGCCATCAGTGAGTCCTCATTCGACAGGGTTGGCGAGCAGTACTTC CAISESSFDRVGEQYF
. TRBJ2-5 TRBV5-5 once TGTGCCAGCAGCTTGAGTGGACCTCGGGAGACCCAGTACTTC CASSLSGPRETQYF
. TRBJ2-7 TRBV20-1 many TGCAGTGCTGGGGACGGTTACGAGCAGTACTTC CSAGDGYEQYF
. TRBJ1-2 TRBV7-9 . TGTGCCAGCAGCGTAGTCATGGTTTTGGGACTGACGTATGGCTACACCTTC CASSVVMVLGLTYGYTF
. TRBJ2-5 TRBV18 . TGTGCCAGCTCACCCCCCCCTGGGGGCCAAGAGACCCAGTACTTC CASSPPPGGQETQYF
TRBD2 TRBJ2-3 TRBV11-2 many TGTGCCAGCAGCCCTTCCCCCCCTAGCGGGAGGTTCACAGATACGCAGTATTTT CASSPSPPSGRFTDTQYF
TRBD1 TRBJ2-7 TRBV6-1 . TGTGCCAGCAACCGAAGGACAGGGTCCTACGAGCAGTACTTC CASNRRTGSYEQYF
TRBD1 TRBJ2-7 TRBV20-1 few TGCAGTGCTAGCCATCCTACAGGGGGCCCCTTATACGAGCAGTACTTC CSASHPTGGPLYEQYF
. TRBJ2-4 TRBV25-1 . TGTGCCAGCAGTGAGCCCGGCTCAGCCAAAAACATTCAGTACTTC CASSEPGSAKNIQYF
TRBD2 TRBJ2-5 TRBV6-5 . TGTGCCAGCAGTTACTCGATCCGGACTAGGGAGACCCAGTACTTC CASSYSIRTRETQYF
. TRBJ1-1 TRBV20-1 few TGCAGTGCTAGAGATCCCCGGCTCCCGAACACTGAAGCTTTCTTT CSARDPRLPNTEAFF
. TRBJ2-7 TRBV10-3 many TGTGCCATCAGTGAGTCGGGGAGATACTACGAGCAGTACTTC CAISESGRYYEQYF
. TRBJ2-5 TRBV10-2 . TGCGCCAGCGGTTCGTCAGAGACCCAGTACTTC CASGSSETQYF
TRBD1 TRBJ1-2 TRBV10-3 . TGTGCCATCTCCCCGGGACAGGGGGTGGGTGGCTACACCTTC CAISPGQGVGGYTF
. TRBJ2-7 TRBV10-3 few TGTGCCATCAGTGGTACAGGTATCTACGAGCAGTACTTC CAISGTGIYEQYF
TRBD1 TRBJ1-1 TRBV29-1 many TGCAGCGTAGGGACAGCTATTAACACTGAAGCTTTCTTT CSVGTAINTEAFF